Following are 12 T cell receptor beta chains from one sample sequenced in a study of identifying expanded T cells in peripheral blood. Some clones are missing from TCRdb's copy, which holds only in-frame ones; the method was immunoSEQ multiplex PCR. In the table there are under 130,000 clones, 80% to 90% of which are singletons. Sequences were obtained from blood. These receptors were taken from a person aged 18 to 70 in good health.

This clone was counted once. V gene TRBV28 combines with J gene TRBJ2-5; possible D gene TRBD2, 6 bases. CDR3 length: 14 residues. CDR1 MDHEN and CDR2 SYDVKM come from the germline V gene. V lost 2 bases and J 13 bases, leaving 20 bases between the germline ends. The CDR3 is CASSLEIRGGLGYF. In nucleotides, the CDR3 is TGTGCCAGCAGTTTAGAGATTCGGGGAGGTCTTGGGTACTTC.

The rearrangement uses TRBV19 and TRBJ2-2, with D possibly TRBD1 on 5 matching bases. The V gene lost 7 bases and the J gene lost 3 bases, with 12 bases spanning the gap. CDR1 is LNHDA and CDR2 is SQIVND in the germline V gene (reference sequence). The CDR3 is 14 amino acids. CDR3 in amino acids: CASKWGIDTGELFF. Written as DNA, the CDR3 is TGTGCCAGTAAATGGGGCATTGACACCGGGGAGCTGTTTTTT.

The chain's CDR3 is CASSRGAGGGTDTQYF. DNA of the CDR3: TGCGCCAGCAGCCGTGGCGCAGGGGGCGGCACAGATACGCAGTATTTT. The genes are TRBV4-3 and TRBJ2-3, with 8 bases identical to TRBD1. Germline V CDR1 and CDR2: LGHNA, YSLEER. CDR3 length equals 16 residues. V lost 4 bases and J lost 1; bases outside the gene matches: 7.

The chain joins TRBV27 to TRBJ1-1, with a weak D call TRBD1 (6 bases). CDR1 MNHEY and CDR2 SMNVEV come from the germline V gene (reference sequence). The CDR3 covers 13 residues. Trimming took off 6 bases at V and 4 bases at J, with 12 bases between the two ends. CDR3 in DNA: TGTGCCAGCAGCCGTACAGGGACCACTGAAGCTTTCTTT. Encoded protein: CASSRTGTTEAFF.

The rearrangement links TRBV7-6 to TRBJ1-3; possibly TRBD1 for D (5 bases). The CDR3 runs to 20 residues. V was cut by 5 bases and J by 0 bases, with 26 bases left in between. Per germline, CDR1 SGHVS and CDR2 FNYEAQ. CDR3 sequence (DNA): TGTGCCAGCAGCCCAGTCAGGGTGTCGGTGTTCGTTAGCTCTGGAAACACCATATATTTT. It codes for CASSPVRVSVFVSSGNTIYF.

This rearrangement joins TRBV28 to TRBJ2-3; 8 positions agree with TRBD1. The V and J ends lost 5 bases and 0 bases, in that order; junction bases with no gene match: 7. The germline V gene has CDR1 MDHEN and CDR2 SYDVKM. The CDR3 totals 16 residues. CDR3 in DNA: TGTGCCAGCAGTCGACCGGGACAGGAGAGCACAGATACGCAGTATTTT. Translation gives CASSRPGQESTDTQYF.

The chain has TRBV5-1 and TRBJ2-3, with D perhaps matching TRBD2 (6 bases). The CDR3 extends over 14 amino acids. The ends were cut back, 1 base at V and 3 bases at J, with 9 bases in the middle. Germline CDR1 and CDR2: SGHRS and YFSETQ. CDR3 sequence (DNA): TGCGCCAGCAGCTTGAGGCTAGCGACAGATACGCAGTATTTT. Its protein product is CASSLRLATDTQYF.

This chain connects TRBV27 to TRBJ2-5; no clear D. The length of the CDR3 is 14 residues. CDR1 and CDR2 (germline): MNHEY, SMNVEV (reference sequence). Trimming took 6 bases from V and 0 from J, leaving 11 bases between them. As DNA, the CDR3 is TGTGCCAGCAGCCTTCGACATGACCAAGAGACCCAGTACTTC. It encodes CASSLRHDQETQYF.

The chain couples TRBV18 to TRBJ2-5, with 8 bases that match TRBD2. CDR1 is KGHSH, CDR2 LQKENI, per germline. V shed 4 bases and J 0 bases; nucleotides not matched to a gene: 10. CDR3 length equals 17 residues. CDR3 nucleotide sequence: TGTGCCAGCTCACACGACCTCGGGGGGGCGAACCAAGAGACCCAGTACTTC. Its translation is CASSHDLGGANQETQYF.

This chain joins TRBV6-1 and TRBJ2-1, with TRBD1 as a possible D gene (6 bases). Germline lookup yields CDR1 MNHNS and CDR2 SASEGT. The CDR3 has 12 amino acids. The V and J ends lost 5 bases and 8 bases respectively, with 10 bases between them. As DNA, the CDR3 is TGTGCCAGCAGTTCACAGGGCTATGAGCAGTTCTTC. Protein product: CASSSQGYEQFF.

This clone occurred many times. The chain has TRBV7-9 and TRBJ1-1, with D unresolved. From germline, CDR1 is SEHNR and CDR2 FQNEAQ (reference sequence). V was pared by 7 bases and J by 0 bases, with 3 bases between. The CDR3 runs to 11 residues. The CDR3 DNA reads as TGTGCCAGCATCTTGAACACTGAAGCTTTCTTT. Translated: CASILNTEAFF. The variable domain in full, completed from reference TRBV7-9 and TRBJ1-1, reads DTGVSQNPRHKITKRGQNVTFRCDPISEHNRLYWYRQTLGQGPEFLTYFQNEAQLEKSRLLSDRFSAERPKGSFSTLEIQRTEQGDSAMYLCASILNTEAFFGQGTRLTVV.

The genes are TRBV10-3 and TRBJ2-1; D is undetermined. The germline V and J ends were trimmed by 2 bases and 7 bases, with 9 bases remaining between them. CDR1 is ENHRY, CDR2 SYGVKD, per germline. CDR3 length: 13 amino acids. CDR3 sequence: CAISERVLNEQFF. The CDR3 DNA is TGTGCCATCAGTGAGAGGGTTCTGAATGAGCAGTTCTTC.